The 6 T cell receptor beta chains given below trace back to one sample, sequenced in a study of radiotherapy plus CTLA-4 blockade in lung cancer (dated by TCRdb to 2017 to 2018). The protocol used for the library was the immunoSEQ multiplex PCR assay. Entries here come from immuneACCESS through TCRdb and include only in-frame sequences with V and J called. Some clones fail to appear in such tables; in the studies checked, an unresolved V gene covers under half of the shortfall, and the cause of the remainder is unknown. The sample table lists 45,000 or so clones, around nine tenths of them with a count of one. The top ten clonotypes cover 6% to 8.5% of the sample. The sequencing used peripheral blood, collected from a patient treated with radiotherapy plus ipilimumab. These receptors originate from a human donor with non-small cell lung cancer whose response to radiotherapy plus ipilimumab could not be evaluated.

The CDR3 DNA reads TGTGCCACCAGACAGGGAACGGGCAATGAGCAGTTCTTC. Translation: CATRQGTGNEQFF. V gene TRBV6-6 combines with J gene TRBJ2-1, with TRBD1 matching 7 bases. The CDR3 contains 13 residues. The junction had 9 bases not matched to a gene; V was cut back by 10 bases and J by 6 bases. Germline V lookup: CDR1 MNHNY, CDR2 SVGAGI (reference sequence).

The chain combines TRBV5-1 with TRBJ1-1; D not resolved. Germline values: CDR1 SGHRS, CDR2 YFSETQ. V was cut by 3 bases and J by 5 bases, with 14 bases left in between. This CDR3 is 14 amino acids long. CDR3 in amino acids: CASSSTLRPTEAFF. The CDR3 DNA reads TGCGCCAGCAGCTCCACCCTCAGGCCGACTGAAGCTTTCTTT.

This clone came up once. The chain combines TRBV7-9 with TRBJ2-7; 7 positions match TRBD1. Per the germline V gene, CDR1 is SEHNR and CDR2 is FQNEAQ (reference sequence). The CDR3 spans 16 residues. The V and J ends lost 3 bases and 0 bases, in that order; junction bases with no gene match: 8. This chain's CDR3 is CASSLTTGSGSYEQYF. In DNA, the CDR3 is TGTGCCAGCAGCTTGACGACAGGGTCAGGCTCCTACGAGCAGTACTTC.

The chain combines TRBV6-1 with TRBJ1-1; 7 bases are shared with TRBD1. Trimming took 9 bases from V and 5 from J; bases not matched to a gene: 9. Germline CDR1 reads MNHNS; CDR2 reads SASEGT. The CDR3 is made up of 13 amino acids. This CDR3 reads CASPTGWGTEAFF. CDR3 DNA sequence: TGTGCCAGTCCGACAGGGTGGGGGACTGAAGCTTTCTTT.

The rearrangement uses TRBV5-1 and TRBJ2-7; 8 bases line up with TRBD1. This CDR3 contains 21 residues. The V and J ends lost 4 bases and 2 bases, in that order; junction bases with no gene match: 26. Looked up from germline, CDR1 is SGHRS and CDR2 is YFSETQ. The CDR3 coding sequence is TGCGCCAGCAGCGCGTCGTCTGGGACAGGCTTTCCAGGGGGTCGACCCTACGAGCAGTACTTC. It is translated as CASSASSGTGFPGGRPYEQYF.

V gene TRBV12-5 combines with J gene TRBJ2-1, with unresolved D. Trimming removed 1 base from V and 10 bases from J, with 17 bases in between. The CDR3 is made up of 15 amino acids. Germline CDR1 reads LGHNT; CDR2 reads FRNRAP. The CDR3 protein is CASGLGAAAGREQFF. The DNA of the CDR3 is TGTGCTAGTGGTTTGGGGGCCGCAGCTGGTAGGGAGCAGTTCTTC.